The 27 T cell receptor beta chains presented below share a single source sample, sequenced in a study of T cells in Graves' hyperthyroidism and ophthalmopathy. TCR beta CDR3 regions were amplified from RNA. TCR CDR3 regions were first amplified by RT-PCR with HTBI primers. TCRdb analysed the multiplex PCR reads with MiXCR anew, one entry per CDR3 protein. The sample comprises approximately 510,000 distinct CDR3 sequences, around 21% of which are singletons, and more than 25% rests with the top ten. The sequencing sample was made of blood. These receptors were obtained from a man aged 18 to 30 with Graves' hyperthyroidism.

The chain has TRBV6-1 and TRBJ2-7; D might be TRBD1 or TRBD2, each matching 5 bases. This CDR3 has 14 residues. Trimming shortened V by 6 bases and J by 2 bases, and 14 bases separated the two germline ends. Germline CDR1 reads MNHNS; CDR2 reads SASEGT. CDR3: CASSRRDQTYEQYF. The DNA for the CDR3 is TGTGCCAGCAGCCGCCGGGACCAGACCTACGAGCAGTACTTC.

This chain uses TRBV4-1 with TRBJ2-2; 8 bases align to TRBD2. CDR1 is MGHRA and CDR2 is YSYEKL in the germline V gene. This CDR3 comprises 17 residues. J was trimmed by 4 bases and V by 5 bases; bases with no gene match: 12. The CDR3 here is CASSSGGGALGTGELFF. The CDR3 coding sequence is TGCGCCAGCAGCTCCGGGGGGGGAGCTTTGGGCACCGGGGAGCTGTTTTTT.

This clonotype was seen at least ten times. This chain joins TRBV6-4 and TRBJ2-7, with 9 positions matching TRBD1. CDR1 and CDR2 from the germline V gene are MRHNA and SNTAGT. This CDR3 spans 18 amino acids. J lost 2 bases, V lost 5 bases, and 16 bases had no gene match. The CDR3 is CASSPQIPGTGQTYEQYF. DNA of the CDR3: TGTGCCAGCAGTCCACAAATTCCCGGGACAGGGCAAACCTACGAGCAGTACTTC.

This clonotype was counted many times. The gene calls are TRBV6-2 or TRBV6-3 and TRBJ1-1; 9 positions match TRBD1. CDR1 and CDR2 from the germline V gene are MNHEY and SVGEGT. V gave up 6 bases and J gave up 7 bases; unmatched junction bases: 9. The CDR3 covers 14 residues. As DNA, the CDR3 is TGTGCCAGCAGACAATCTACAGGGGGCGGTGAAGCTTTCTTT. Amino acids: CASRQSTGGGEAFF.

The rearrangement links TRBV14 to TRBJ2-7, with D maybe TRBD2 (5 bases). The V end was cut by 3 bases, the J end by 3 bases, with 18 bases between. Germline V gives CDR1 SGHDN, CDR2 FVKESK. CDR3 length: 16 amino acids. The CDR3 DNA sequence: TGTGCCAGCAGCCATGGTCTACAGCGGAACCTCTACGAGCAGTACTTC. Encoded protein: CASSHGLQRNLYEQYF.

This clonotype was seen ten or more times. This CDR3 reads CASSLLGGIAQHF. The DNA for the CDR3 is TGTGCCAGCAGTTTACTGGGGGGGATCGCCCAGCATTTT. This rearrangement joins TRBV28 to TRBJ1-5, with D perhaps matching TRBD1 (5 bases). Germline V lookup: CDR1 MDHEN, CDR2 SYDVKM. The CDR3 runs to 13 residues. Trimming took off 2 bases at V and 11 bases at J, with 13 bases between the two ends.

This clonotype was counted a few times. The chain uses TRBV10-3 and TRBJ2-5; no reliable D call. In germline, CDR1 is ENHRY, CDR2 SYGVKD. The CDR3 has 14 residues. Between the trimmed V and J ends, which lost 6 bases and 4 bases, there was a span of 15 bases. CDR3 amino acids: CAIRDPSKRETQYF. CDR3 nucleotides: TGTGCCATCAGGGATCCAAGTAAGCGAGAGACCCAGTACTTC.

This clonotype was observed at least ten times. This rearrangement joins TRBV29-1 to TRBJ2-7, with a weak D call TRBD1 (5 bases). Looked up from germline, CDR1 is SQVTM and CDR2 is ANQGSEA. Trimming removed 6 bases from V and 3 bases from J, with 15 bases in between. This CDR3 has 13 residues. For the CDR3, the DNA is TGCAGCGTACAGACAGATCGTCGCTACGAGCAGTACTTC. Protein: CSVQTDRRYEQYF.

The chain uses TRBV28 and TRBJ2-7, with D perhaps matching TRBD1 or TRBD2 (6 bases each). The V end lost 1 base, the J end lost 2 bases, and 15 bases lay between the germline ends. The V gene's germline CDR1 is MDHEN and CDR2 SYDVKM. The CDR3 spans 16 residues. CDR3 coding DNA: TGTGCCAGCAGTTTATTGGGAGGACAGCCTACCTACGAGCAGTACTTC. It specifies CASSLLGGQPTYEQYF.

This clonotype has a count of ten or more. The gene calls are TRBV15 and TRBJ2-5, with D tentatively TRBD1 or TRBD2 (5 bases each). Germline CDR1 and CDR2: LNHNV and YYDKDF (reference sequence). This CDR3 has 14 residues. The V end lost 5 bases, the J end lost 1 base, and 11 bases lay between the germline ends. CDR3 sequence: CATSRGRLQETQYF. The CDR3 DNA sequence: TGTGCCACCAGCCGGGGACGGCTCCAAGAGACCCAGTACTTC.

The rearrangement joins TRBV15 to TRBJ1-3; possible D gene TRBD1, 5 bases. This CDR3 comprises 16 residues. V lost 5 bases and J lost 0, with 14 bases in between. Germline CDR1 is LNHNV and CDR2 is YYDKDF (reference sequence). Here the CDR3 reads CATSSRQSHSGNTIYF. CDR3 sequence (DNA): TGTGCCACCAGCTCCCGACAGTCGCACTCTGGAAACACCATATATTTT.

The chain is built from TRBV12-5 and TRBJ1-5; 7 bases line up with TRBD1. Germline V gene sequence: CDR1 LGHNT, CDR2 FRNRAP. The ends lost 5 bases at V and 7 bases at J; junction bases unmatched: 14. CDR3 length: 16 residues. The CDR3 sequence is CASGPPRQGPWQPQHF. The CDR3 nucleotides read TGTGCTAGTGGTCCCCCTAGACAGGGCCCATGGCAGCCCCAGCATTTT.

Concerning this clonotype itself: This may come from a read error, since a much larger clone is one base off. The CDR3 sequence is CASSLHTNSEAFF. The CDR3 region has the DNA TGTGCCAGCAGCTTACACACGAACTCTGAAGCTTTCTTT. V and J are TRBV5-4 and TRBJ1-1; the D is unclear. Germline values: CDR1 SGHNT, CDR2 YYREEE (reference sequence). The CDR3 runs 13 residues.

Turning to this clonotype: It may be a read error: a sequence one base away is much more abundant. The rearrangement joins TRBV6-1 to TRBJ1-5; D is ambiguous. Per the germline V gene, CDR1 is MNHNS and CDR2 is SASEGT. The CDR3 length is 15 residues. The CDR3 is CASRTTRLGNQPHHF. DNA of the CDR3: TGTGCCAGCAGGACGACACGGCTTGGCAATCAGCCCCATCATTTT.

The chain employs TRBV6-5 and TRBJ2-5, with D hard to call. Germline V gene sequence: CDR1 MNHEY, CDR2 SVGAGI. The CDR3 contains 14 residues. The V and J ends lost 3 bases and 2 bases respectively, with 10 bases between them. The CDR3 loop reads CASSYRLGQETQYF. DNA of the CDR3: TGTGCCAGCAGTTATCGGCTAGGACAAGAGACCCAGTACTTC.

This clonotype was seen once. The gene calls are TRBV19 and TRBJ1-2; no definite D call. The V end was cut by 3 bases, the J end by 2 bases, with 10 bases between. Germline V CDR1 and CDR2: LNHDA, SQIVND (reference sequence). CDR3 length: 14 amino acids. The CDR3 sequence: CASSIVEGNYGYTF. The CDR3 DNA is TGTGCCAGTAGTATTGTGGAAGGGAACTATGGCTACACCTTC.

The rearrangement uses TRBV27 and TRBJ1-1, with a tentative D call TRBD1 (5 bases). Deletions cut 8 bases from V and 7 bases from J, with 14 bases between. The length of the CDR3 is 12 residues. Germline assignment: CDR1 MNHEY and CDR2 SMNVEV (reference sequence). The CDR3 loop reads CASAGTVDEAFF. The CDR3 nucleotides read TGTGCCAGCGCCGGGACTGTAGATGAAGCTTTCTTT.

This clonotype was recorded at least ten times. J is TRBJ2-7 and V is TRBV12-3 or TRBV12-4; possible D gene TRBD2, 5 bases. The length of the CDR3 is 14 residues. Trimming cost V 3 bases and J 7 bases, with 16 bases left between them. CDR3 DNA sequence: TGTGCCAGCAGTTTCAAAGTGGAGGCCGGGGAGCAGTACTTC. This translates into CASSFKVEAGEQYF.

The sample holds many counts of this clonotype. The chain has TRBV6-4 and TRBJ2-2; the D call may be TRBD1 or TRBD2 (6 bases each). CDR3 size: 14 residues. The germline gives CDR1 MRHNA, CDR2 SNTAGT. Trimming took 2 bases from V and 3 from J, leaving 7 bases between them. As DNA, the CDR3 is TGTGCCAGCAGTGACAGGGGGGACACCGGGGAGCTGTTTTTT. Protein product: CASSDRGDTGELFF.

This clonotype came up many times. J is TRBJ1-5 and V is TRBV19; possibly TRBD1 for D (5 bases). The V end lost 6 bases, the J end lost 0 bases, and 15 bases lay between the germline ends. CDR1 LNHDA and CDR2 SQIVND come from the germline V gene (reference sequence). CDR3 length: 16 amino acids. The CDR3 loop is CASRPPGRTSNQPQHF. CDR3 DNA: TGTGCCAGTAGACCCCCGGGACGGACTAGCAATCAGCCCCAGCATTTT.

The rearrangement uses TRBV11-2 and TRBJ2-2, with 7 bases aligning to TRBD1. CDR1 SGHAT and CDR2 FQNNGV come from the germline V gene. CDR3 length: 17 amino acids. V dropped 5 bases and J dropped 6; count of bases not matched to a gene: 15. The CDR3: CASSPYLIRQGAGELFF. CDR3 DNA: TGTGCCAGCAGCCCCTACCTAATCCGACAGGGTGCCGGGGAGCTGTTTTTT.

The rearrangement links TRBV6-1 to TRBJ2-7; D tentatively fits TRBD1 or TRBD2 (5 bases each). Trimming took 4 bases from V and 6 from J, leaving 16 bases between them. This CDR3 contains 14 residues. CDR1 and CDR2 from the germline V gene are MNHNS and SASEGT. CDR3 residues: CASSGGGDASEQYF. CDR3 nucleotides: TGTGCCAGCAGTGGAGGTGGGGACGCTTCCGAGCAGTACTTC.

This clonotype was picked up many times. The genes are TRBV6-5 and TRBJ2-7; no clear D gene. V was clipped by 4 bases and J by 3 bases, with 10 bases between them. The germline CDR1 and CDR2 sequences are MNHEY and SVGAGI. The length of the CDR3 is 13 residues. CDR3 nucleotide sequence: TGTGCCAGCAGTTTAGAACGAAGCTACGAGCAGTACTTC. It specifies CASSLERSYEQYF.

This clonotype has only a few counts. The gene calls are TRBV28 and TRBJ2-7; D perhaps matches TRBD1 (6 bases). The V end lost 1 base, the J end lost 0 bases, and 13 bases lay between the germline ends. The CDR3 consists of 16 residues. CDR1 and CDR2 (germline): MDHEN, SYDVKM. The CDR3, as DNA: TGTGCCAGCAGTTTATCCCCGGAGGACAGCTCCTACGAGCAGTACTTC. Residues: CASSLSPEDSSYEQYF.

This clonotype was counted ten times or more. The V gene is TRBV6-1, the J gene TRBJ1-1; TRBD1 might be the D (5 bases). Trimming pared 4 bases from V and 1 base from J, leaving 7 bases between. CDR3 length: 13 amino acids. From germline, CDR1 is MNHNS and CDR2 SASEGT. The CDR3 region is CASSGGGNTEAFF. CDR3 nucleotides: TGTGCCAGCAGTGGGGGGGGGAACACTGAAGCTTTCTTT.

The table lists this clonotype with many counts. This rearrangement joins TRBV20-1 to TRBJ1-1; tentative D call: TRBD1 (6 bases). Germline values: CDR1 DFQATT, CDR2 SNEGSKA (reference sequence). The CDR3 spans 15 residues. V was pared by 0 bases and J by 4 bases, with 15 bases between. CDR3 in amino acids: CSARDRTKGGTEAFF. The CDR3, as DNA: TGCAGTGCTAGAGATAGGACCAAGGGGGGCACTGAAGCTTTCTTT.

Ten or more counts support this clonotype. The chain is built from TRBV28 and TRBJ1-5, with no clear D. Germline V gene data show CDR1 as MDHEN and CDR2 as SYDVKM. V gave up 3 bases and J gave up 7 bases, with 25 bases separating them. The length of the CDR3 is 18 residues. The CDR3 here is CASSFPSKTLSTHQPQHF. The CDR3 bases are TGTGCCAGCAGTTTCCCATCTAAGACACTTTCCACCCACCAGCCCCAGCATTTT.